The 27 T cell receptor beta chains given below trace back to one sample, sequenced in a study of blood T cells in healthy people across ages. Alongside a J-beta primer mix, a sample-barcoded 5' primer served in a second PCR lasting about 7 to 11 cycles. TCRdb re-derived calls from the 5' RACE reads in MiXCR, one entry per CDR3 protein. The sample holds 800,000 or so distinct CDR3 sequences, around 62% seen once. The sequencing sample was made of blood. The receptor set was obtained from a young man in good health.

The V gene is TRBV24-1, the J gene TRBJ2-7, with D maybe TRBD2 (5 bases). V was shortened by 0 bases and J by 0 bases, with 14 bases between the two germline ends. The CDR3 runs to 17 residues. Germline loops: CDR1 KGHDR, CDR2 SFDVKD. The CDR3 DNA reads as TGTGCCACCAGTGATTTGCTACAGCAAGCGGACTCCTACGAGCAGTACTTC. This gives the protein CATSDLLQQADSYEQYF.

This clonotype has just a few counts. The chain uses TRBV11-2 and TRBJ2-7; 9 bases match TRBD1. The V gene's germline CDR1 is SGHAT and CDR2 FQNNGV. The V segment lost 4 bases and the J segment 0 bases; nucleotides outside the gene matches: 4. CDR3 length equals 15 residues. The CDR3, as DNA: TGTGCCAGCAGCTACGGGACAGGGTTCTCCTACGAGCAGTACTTC. This translates into CASSYGTGFSYEQYF.

The rearrangement links TRBV11-2 to TRBJ2-5; possibly TRBD1 for D (5 bases). The CDR3 consists of 15 residues. V dropped 5 bases and J dropped 0 bases, with 13 bases sitting between them. The V gene's germline CDR1 is SGHAT and CDR2 FQNNGV. As DNA, the CDR3 is TGTGCCAGCAGCAAGACAGACCTCTACCAAGAGACCCAGTACTTC. Its protein is CASSKTDLYQETQYF.

The chain combines TRBV19 with TRBJ1-2, with a weak D call TRBD1 (5 bases). The V end lost 7 bases, the J end lost 7 bases, and 16 bases lay between the germline ends. Germline V gene data show CDR1 as LNHDA and CDR2 as SQIVND (reference sequence). The length of the CDR3 is 13 residues. The CDR3 bases are TGTGCCAGTACCCGGTCCCAGGGAGGTGGCTACACCTTC. Protein sequence: CASTRSQGGGYTF.

The chain uses TRBV9 and TRBJ1-5; TRBD1 aligns across 8 bases. The CDR3 totals 14 residues. Germline trimming cut 4 bases from V and 4 bases from J; bases unmatched to any gene: 4. The germline CDR1 and CDR2 sequences are SGDLS and YYNGEE. The CDR3 here is CASSPTGDNQPQHF. CDR3 nucleotides: TGTGCCAGCAGCCCGACAGGGGATAATCAGCCCCAGCATTTT. Variable domain in full (rest from reference TRBV9 and TRBJ1-5): DSGVTQTPKHLITATGQRVTLRCSPRSGDLSVYWYQQSLDQGLQFLIQYYNGEERAKGNILERFSAQQFPDLHSELNLSSLELGDSALYFCASSPTGDNQPQHFGDGTRLSIL.

The chain is built from TRBV7-9 and TRBJ2-5; 10 bases agree with TRBD1. CDR3 length equals 15 residues. Germline values: CDR1 SEHNR, CDR2 FQNEAQ (reference sequence). With 7 bases clipped from V and 11 bases from J, the junction kept 16 bases outside the gene matches. This CDR3 is CASISTGTGVGEQYF. CDR3 coding DNA: TGTGCCAGCATCTCCACCGGGACAGGGGTTGGGGAGCAGTACTTC.

The chain employs TRBV20-1 and TRBJ2-1; perhaps TRBD2 as D (5 bases). CDR1 is DFQATT, CDR2 SNEGSKA, per germline (reference sequence). The CDR3 totals 12 residues. Deletions cut 4 bases from V and 7 bases from J, with 11 bases between. The DNA of the CDR3 is TGCAGTGCTATACTAGTATCTAATGAGCAGTTCTTC. It encodes CSAILVSNEQFF.

This chain links TRBV7-8 with TRBJ2-5, with D unresolved. The DNA matches TRBJ2-7 better at its end, which makes the J call doubtful. Germline values: CDR1 SGHVS, CDR2 FQNEAQ. This CDR3 has 12 residues. CDR3 nucleotides: TGTGCCAGCAGCTTAGTGTCGGCCGAGCAGTACTTC. Translated: CASSLVSAEQYF.

The chain couples TRBV30 to TRBJ1-6; 7 bases align to TRBD1. The CDR3 is 12 amino acids. Germline CDR1 and CDR2: GTSNPN and SVGIG (reference sequence). With V trimmed by 5 bases and J by 5 bases, 0 bases remained unmatched. For the CDR3, the DNA is TGTGCCTGGGACAGGGATAATTCACCCCTCCACTTT. Amino acids: CAWDRDNSPLHF.

The chain is built from TRBV6-5 and TRBJ2-4; TRBD1 matches at 8 bases. The CDR3 contains 14 residues. The germline V gene has CDR1 MNHEY and CDR2 SVGAGI. The J segment lost 13 bases and the V segment lost 2 bases, leaving 10 bases of the junction unmatched. CDR3 coding DNA: TGTGCCAGCAGTTACGTGCCAGGGGGCGGGGAGCAGTACTTC. As protein: CASSYVPGGGEQYF.

This clonotype appeared a single time. The chain joins TRBV6-4 to TRBJ1-2; D is unresolved. Germline lookup yields CDR1 MRHNA and CDR2 SNTAGT. This CDR3 region has 13 residues. V was shortened by 3 bases and J by 5 bases, with 10 bases between the two germline ends. This CDR3 is CASSEYRGYGYTF. The DNA of the CDR3 is TGTGCCAGCAGTGAATACAGAGGGTATGGCTACACCTTC.

This chain connects TRBV7-8 to TRBJ1-1; D may be TRBD1 (6 bases). Trimming left V 1 base short and J 10 bases short, with 13 bases between. The CDR3 spans 13 residues. CDR1 is SGHVS and CDR2 is FQNEAQ in the germline V gene. For the CDR3, the DNA is TGTGCCAGCAGCTTAGGGCGGACAGTTGGAGCTTTCTTT. Its protein is CASSLGRTVGAFF.

This clonotype turned up a few times. The rearrangement joins TRBV7-3 to TRBJ2-3, with TRBD1 matching 11 bases. The length of the CDR3 is 15 residues. Germline V gene sequence: CDR1 SGHTA, CDR2 FQGTGA. V trimming: 3 bases; J trimming: 4 bases; junction bases outside the gene matches: 3. The CDR3 protein is CASSLDRGPPDTQYF. Written as DNA, the CDR3 is TGTGCCAGCAGCTTGGACAGGGGGCCCCCAGATACGCAGTATTTT.

This clonotype was detected only a few times. V usage is TRBV7-9 and J usage is TRBJ2-3; 10 nucleotides align to TRBD1. The J segment lost 3 bases and the V segment lost 5 bases, leaving 8 bases of the junction unmatched. The CDR3 sequence is 16 residues long. The germline CDR1 and CDR2 sequences are SEHNR and FQNEAQ (reference sequence). The CDR3 here is CASSMDPGQGTDTQYF. The CDR3 DNA reads as TGTGCCAGCAGCATGGATCCGGGACAGGGGACAGATACGCAGTATTTT.

The gene calls are TRBV6-2 or TRBV6-3 and TRBJ2-5, with D uncertain. CDR1 and CDR2 (germline): MNHEY, SVGEGT. The CDR3 is 14 residues long. Between the trimmed V and J ends, which lost 2 bases and 0 bases, there was a span of 7 bases. Written as DNA, the CDR3 is TGTGCCAGCAGTTACGCGCGGTACCAAGAGACCCAGTACTTC. Translating it yields CASSYARYQETQYF.

J is TRBJ2-4 and V is TRBV25-1; D may be TRBD1 or TRBD2 (6 bases each). CDR1 MGHDK and CDR2 SYGVNS come from the germline V gene. The CDR3 totals 15 residues. Trimming left V 2 bases short and J 1 base short, with 9 bases between. This CDR3 is CASSEGGGAKNIQYF. The CDR3 nucleotides are TGTGCCAGCAGTGAAGGAGGGGGGGCCAAAAACATTCAGTACTTC.

The chain carries TRBV29-1 and TRBJ1-2, with 12 nucleotides matching TRBD1. The germline gives CDR1 SQVTM, CDR2 ANQGSEA. The CDR3 is made up of 14 amino acids. With V trimmed by 1 base and J by 7 bases, 4 bases remained unmatched. The CDR3 region is CSVEGGQGAVGYTF. CDR3 coding DNA: TGCAGCGTTGAAGGGGGACAGGGGGCCGTTGGCTACACCTTC.

The gene calls are TRBV20-1 and TRBJ2-3, with D possibly TRBD2 on 6 matching bases. The germline gives CDR1 DFQATT, CDR2 SNEGSKA (reference sequence). This CDR3 is 17 amino acids long. V lost 0 bases, J lost 0 bases, and 16 bases lay in between. CDR3 in amino acids: CSARDGGTPRSTDTQYF. The CDR3 bases are TGCAGTGCTAGAGATGGGGGGACGCCGAGAAGCACAGATACGCAGTATTTT.

This clonotype was found many times. The J gene is TRBJ2-7, the V gene TRBV27; the match to TRBD2 covers 8 bases. There are 15 residues in the CDR3. The V segment lost 4 bases and the J segment 2 bases; nucleotides outside the gene matches: 7. CDR1 MNHEY and CDR2 SMNVEV come from the germline V gene (reference sequence). In DNA, the CDR3 is TGTGCCAGCAGTTCTCAGCGGGGGTGGACCTACGAGCAGTACTTC. It specifies CASSSQRGWTYEQYF.

The rearrangement joins TRBV7-8 to TRBJ1-6; a possible D gene is TRBD1 (5 bases). The CDR3 extends over 14 amino acids. Trimming pared 4 bases from V and 7 bases from J, leaving 11 bases between. Germline V CDR1 and CDR2: SGHVS, FQNEAQ. The CDR3 DNA is TGTGCCAGCAGCTCCCGTGGGGACAATTCACCCCTCCACTTT. Protein product: CASSSRGDNSPLHF.

As DNA, the CDR3 is TGTGCCAGCAGCGCCGGGTCCCCAGGAGGCAATGAGCAGTTCTTC. It translates to CASSAGSPGGNEQFF. This chain links TRBV9 with TRBJ2-1, with a tentative D call TRBD2 (5 bases). Germline CDR1 is SGDLS and CDR2 is YYNGEE. The germline V and J ends were trimmed by 3 bases and 6 bases, with 16 bases remaining between them. CDR3 length equals 15 residues.

This clonotype was picked up a small number of times. The chain carries TRBV28 and TRBJ2-3; weak D call: TRBD2 (6 bases). The ends were cut back, 8 bases at V and 8 bases at J, with 11 bases in the middle. Germline V gives CDR1 MDHEN, CDR2 SYDVKM. This CDR3 has 11 residues. The CDR3 loop is CASRLSGTQYF. CDR3 DNA sequence: TGTGCCAGCCGTCTTAGCGGTACGCAGTATTTT.

This rearrangement joins TRBV20-1 to TRBJ2-5; D remains ambiguous. The germline V gene has CDR1 DFQATT and CDR2 SNEGSKA (reference sequence). Trimming removed 6 bases from V and 5 bases from J, with 13 bases in between. The CDR3 is 12 amino acids. In DNA form, the CDR3 reads TGCAGTGCCCTAGATAGACCGGAGACCCAGTACTTC. Its translation: CSALDRPETQYF.

In regard to this clonotype: A much bigger clone sits one base away, suggesting this may be a read error. The V gene is TRBV2, the J gene TRBJ2-7, with 9 bases that match TRBD1. V was clipped by 8 bases and J by 7 bases; unmatched bases: 21. CDR1 is SNHLY and CDR2 is FYNNEI in the germline V gene. CDR3 length equals 17 residues. The CDR3 is CASRGKQGATIYNEQYF. In DNA form, the CDR3 reads TGTGCCAGCCGAGGGAAACAGGGGGCAACGATCTACAATGAGCAGTACTTC.

This rearrangement joins TRBV12-3 or TRBV12-4 to TRBJ1-5, with TRBD1 identical over 8 bases. J gave up 5 bases and V 3 bases, and 6 bases lay outside the gene matches. The CDR3 contains 15 residues. In DNA, the CDR3 is TGTGCCAGCAGTTTCCCACAGGGGGGGGATCAGCCCCAGCATTTT. Its protein is CASSFPQGGDQPQHF.

The rearrangement links TRBV29-1 to TRBJ2-5; D unresolved. The germline V gene has CDR1 SQVTM and CDR2 ANQGSEA. The CDR3 spans 12 residues. The CDR3 region is CSWAGSAETQYF. CDR3 bases: TGCAGTTGGGCTGGGTCCGCAGAGACCCAGTACTTC.

This clonotype appeared many times. The chain carries TRBV6-4 and TRBJ2-3; D might be TRBD2 (6 bases). CDR3 size: 15 residues. CDR1 is MRHNA and CDR2 is SNTAGT in the germline V gene. V was pared by 2 bases and J by 4 bases, with 13 bases between. CDR3 amino acids: CASSDGRGTSDTQYF. DNA for the CDR3: TGTGCCAGCAGTGACGGGCGGGGAACATCAGATACGCAGTATTTT.